This TCR beta chain was found in a study of shared clonotypes between healthy human individuals. Study-wide findings and caveats: Clonotypes not shared had lower generation probabilities than those common to all four donors.

In regard to this clone: The antigen is not known.

Trimming took off 1 base at V and 9 bases at J, with 12 bases between the two ends. CDR1 MDHEN and CDR2 SYDVKM come from the germline V gene. The CDR3 consists of 13 residues. Profiling relied on immunoSEQ multiplex PCR, and the TCRdb table lists in-frame clones only, not all of them. Of hundreds of thousands of clones detected, 55% to 75% appear once; the ten largest clones hold approximately 2%. This rearrangement joins TRBV28 to TRBJ1-1, with D hard to call. The sequence was collected from a woman aged 25 to 39 in good health. The sequenced material came from memory CD4+ T cells sorted from blood. Subset indicated: CD45RA-negative fraction. The CDR3 sequence: CASSLFAKGQAFF. The CDR3 coding sequence is TGTGCCAGCAGTTTATTCGCCAAAGGCCAAGCTTTCTTT.